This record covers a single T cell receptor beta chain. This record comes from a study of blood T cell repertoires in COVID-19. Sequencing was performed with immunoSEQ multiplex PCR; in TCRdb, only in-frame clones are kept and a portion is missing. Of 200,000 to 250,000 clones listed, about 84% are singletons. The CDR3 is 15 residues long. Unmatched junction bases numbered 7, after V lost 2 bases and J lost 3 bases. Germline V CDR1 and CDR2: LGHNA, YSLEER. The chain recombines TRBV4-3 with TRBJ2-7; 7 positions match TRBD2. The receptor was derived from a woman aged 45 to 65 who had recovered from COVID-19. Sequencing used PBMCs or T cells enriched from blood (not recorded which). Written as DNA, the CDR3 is TGCGCCAGCAGCCAATTTACTAGCGTCTTCTACGAGCAGTACTTC. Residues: CASSQFTSVFYEQYF.